These T cell receptor beta chains were read from a single sample in a study of memory CD4+ T cells and cytomegalovirus serostatus. Measured with immunoSEQ multiplex PCR; TCRdb has only the in-frame clones, and not every one. Of over 40,000 clones listed, over 75% are singletons. What was sequenced was memory CD4+ T cells from blood. All receptors derive from an adult in good health and CMV-seronegative. Each CDR3 is given with its conserved first and last residue. Each record gives: D gene, V gene, clone size, J gene, CDR3 protein, CDR3 DNA. D genes are given only for firm matches. Where a row states a size, it is once, few, many or the class of an expanded clone; other rows omit it.

D gene: TRBD1; V gene: TRBV5-1; clone size: -; J gene: TRBJ2-1; CDR3 protein: CASRDRVGGEQFF; CDR3 DNA: TGCGCCAGTCGGGACAGGGTAGGCGGTGAGCAGTTCTTC
D gene: -; V gene: TRBV10-2; clone size: -; J gene: TRBJ1-1; CDR3 protein: CASSERQEVGEAFF; CDR3 DNA: TGCGCCAGCAGTGAGCGGCAGGAGGTGGGTGAAGCTTTCTTT
D gene: -; V gene: TRBV2; clone size: -; J gene: TRBJ2-6; CDR3 protein: CASIGSSRVSGANVLTF; CDR3 DNA: TGTGCCAGCATTGGCAGCTCCAGGGTCTCTGGGGCCAACGTCCTGACTTTC
D gene: TRBD2; V gene: TRBV7-9; clone size: -; J gene: TRBJ2-2; CDR3 protein: CASSPRLAGSNTGELFF; CDR3 DNA: TGTGCCAGCAGCCCCAGACTAGCAGGTTCGAACACCGGGGAGCTGTTTTTT
D gene: -; V gene: TRBV4-2; clone size: -; J gene: TRBJ1-2; CDR3 protein: CASSQEVARSGINYGYTF; CDR3 DNA: TGTGCCAGCAGCCAAGAGGTCGCTAGATCGGGGATCAACTATGGCTACACCTTC
D gene: -; V gene: TRBV6-5; clone size: -; J gene: TRBJ1-4; CDR3 protein: CASSGLRGREKLFF; CDR3 DNA: TGTGCCAGCAGTGGCCTCCGGGGGCGAGAAAAACTGTTTTTT
D gene: -; V gene: TRBV19; clone size: once; J gene: TRBJ1-5; CDR3 protein: CASSRTRTGDQPQHF; CDR3 DNA: TGTGCCAGTAGTAGGACGAGGACGGGAGATCAGCCCCAGCATTTT
D gene: TRBD2; V gene: TRBV11-2; clone size: -; J gene: TRBJ2-5; CDR3 protein: CASSPGTSGAQETQYF; CDR3 DNA: TGTGCCAGCAGCCCCGGGACTAGCGGAGCCCAAGAGACCCAGTACTTC
D gene: TRBD1; V gene: TRBV30; clone size: once; J gene: TRBJ1-1; CDR3 protein: CAWSSWGTASGTEAFF; CDR3 DNA: TGTGCCTGGAGTTCCTGGGGGACAGCCTCTGGCACTGAAGCTTTCTTT
D gene: TRBD1; V gene: TRBV11-3; clone size: -; J gene: TRBJ2-2; CDR3 protein: CASSSRDRGNTGELFF; CDR3 DNA: TGTGCCAGCAGCTCCCGGGACAGGGGTAACACCGGGGAGCTGTTTTTT
D gene: -; V gene: TRBV5-1; clone size: once; J gene: TRBJ1-4; CDR3 protein: CASSPQGTTNEKLFF; CDR3 DNA: TGCGCCAGCAGCCCGCAGGGGACAACTAATGAAAAACTGTTTTTT
D gene: TRBD1; V gene: TRBV7-8; clone size: -; J gene: TRBJ1-4; CDR3 protein: CASSLTQGFGEKLFF; CDR3 DNA: TGTGCCAGCAGCTTGACACAGGGGTTCGGTGAAAAACTGTTTTTT
D gene: -; V gene: TRBV7-2; clone size: -; J gene: TRBJ2-3; CDR3 protein: CASSPQAPPDTQYF; CDR3 DNA: TGTGCCAGCAGCCCCCAAGCTCCCCCAGATACGCAGTATTTT
D gene: -; V gene: TRBV28; clone size: -; J gene: TRBJ2-6; CDR3 protein: CASSLGLASGANVLTF; CDR3 DNA: TGTGCCAGCAGTTTAGGATTAGCATCTGGGGCCAACGTCCTGACTTTC
D gene: -; V gene: TRBV27; clone size: -; J gene: TRBJ1-4; CDR3 protein: CASSLVFNEKLFF; CDR3 DNA: TGTGCCAGCAGTTTGGTTTTTAATGAAAAACTGTTTTTT
D gene: TRBD1; V gene: TRBV4-3; clone size: -; J gene: TRBJ1-6; CDR3 protein: CASSQGQGGTSPLHF; CDR3 DNA: TGCGCCAGCAGCCAAGGACAGGGGGGTACTTCACCCCTCCACTTT
D gene: -; V gene: TRBV7-8; clone size: -; J gene: TRBJ1-2; CDR3 protein: CASSLGVGSTYGYTF; CDR3 DNA: TGTGCCAGCAGCTTAGGGGTTGGGAGTACCTATGGCTACACCTTC
D gene: -; V gene: TRBV6-1; clone size: -; J gene: TRBJ2-1; CDR3 protein: CASSESGSEQFF; CDR3 DNA: TGTGCCAGCAGTGAGTCAGGGAGTGAGCAGTTCTTC
D gene: -; V gene: TRBV19; clone size: -; J gene: TRBJ2-7; CDR3 protein: CASSIAGAEPSEQYF; CDR3 DNA: TGTGCCAGTAGTATCGCGGGGGCGGAGCCCTCCGAGCAGTACTTC
D gene: TRBD1; V gene: TRBV27; clone size: -; J gene: TRBJ1-1; CDR3 protein: CASGQGVMNTEAFF; CDR3 DNA: TGTGCCAGCGGACAGGGGGTCATGAACACTGAAGCTTTCTTT
D gene: -; V gene: TRBV6-1; clone size: -; J gene: TRBJ1-6; CDR3 protein: CASSEGWMNSPLHF; CDR3 DNA: TGTGCCAGCAGTGAGGGTTGGATGAATTCACCCCTCCACTTT
D gene: TRBD1; V gene: TRBV19; clone size: -; J gene: TRBJ1-5; CDR3 protein: CASSPGQVSVLRNQPQHF; CDR3 DNA: TGTGCCAGTAGCCCCGGACAGGTCAGCGTCTTACGCAATCAGCCCCAGCATTTT
D gene: -; V gene: TRBV6-1; clone size: -; J gene: TRBJ2-7; CDR3 protein: CASSDVRVVVYEQYF; CDR3 DNA: TGTGCCAGCAGTGATGTCAGGGTGGTAGTTTACGAGCAGTACTTC
D gene: -; V gene: TRBV9; clone size: -; J gene: TRBJ1-6; CDR3 protein: CASSVTGTHESPLHF; CDR3 DNA: TGTGCCAGCAGCGTAACTGGGACACATGAGTCACCCCTCCACTTT
D gene: -; V gene: TRBV4-1; clone size: -; J gene: TRBJ1-4; CDR3 protein: CASSQAGAGEKLFF; CDR3 DNA: TGCGCCAGCAGCCAAGCGGGGGCAGGTGAAAAACTGTTTTTT
D gene: -; V gene: TRBV19; clone size: -; J gene: TRBJ1-5; CDR3 protein: CASRTGFNNQPQHF; CDR3 DNA: TGTGCCAGTAGAACAGGTTTTAACAATCAGCCCCAGCATTTT
D gene: -; V gene: TRBV5-1; clone size: -; J gene: TRBJ1-2; CDR3 protein: CASSFSDPSTNGYTF; CDR3 DNA: TGCGCCAGCAGTTTCTCGGACCCTTCTACTAATGGCTACACCTTC
D gene: -; V gene: TRBV7-2; clone size: -; J gene: TRBJ2-5; CDR3 protein: CASSSERLETQYF; CDR3 DNA: TGTGCCAGCAGCTCGGAGAGGTTAGAGACCCAGTACTTC
D gene: TRBD2; V gene: TRBV6-5; clone size: -; J gene: TRBJ2-3; CDR3 protein: CASTTTSGYTDTQYF; CDR3 DNA: TGTGCCAGCACTACGACTAGCGGATACACAGATACGCAGTATTTT
D gene: -; V gene: TRBV5-6; clone size: -; J gene: TRBJ2-7; CDR3 protein: CASSLFRKGTYEQYF; CDR3 DNA: TGTGCCAGCAGCTTGTTTAGAAAGGGAACCTACGAGCAGTACTTC
D gene: -; V gene: TRBV5-1; clone size: few; J gene: TRBJ1-2; CDR3 protein: CASRYNNNYGYTF; CDR3 DNA: TGCGCCAGCAGATACAACAATAACTATGGCTACACCTTC
D gene: -; V gene: TRBV27; clone size: -; J gene: TRBJ2-1; CDR3 protein: CASKAGAYNEQFF; CDR3 DNA: TGTGCCAGCAAAGCAGGGGCCTACAATGAGCAGTTCTTC
D gene: -; V gene: TRBV4-1; clone size: -; J gene: TRBJ1-5; CDR3 protein: CASSQDDGDQPQHF; CDR3 DNA: TGCGCCAGCAGCCAAGACGACGGGGATCAGCCCCAGCATTTT
D gene: -; V gene: TRBV5-1; clone size: -; J gene: TRBJ1-2; CDR3 protein: CASSIQGSNYGYTF; CDR3 DNA: TGCGCCAGCAGCATCCAGGGGTCCAACTATGGCTACACCTTC
D gene: TRBD2; V gene: TRBV4-3; clone size: -; J gene: TRBJ2-7; CDR3 protein: CASSQELAGGEQYF; CDR3 DNA: TGCGCCAGCAGCCAAGAGCTAGCGGGGGGCGAGCAGTACTTC
D gene: TRBD1; V gene: TRBV27; clone size: -; J gene: TRBJ1-1; CDR3 protein: CASSLPPDRGVFGEAFF; CDR3 DNA: TGTGCCAGCAGTTTACCCCCGGACAGGGGGGTTTTTGGTGAAGCTTTCTTT
D gene: -; V gene: TRBV18; clone size: -; J gene: TRBJ2-6; CDR3 protein: CASSPLGQSSGANVLTF; CDR3 DNA: TGTGCCAGCTCACCCCTCGGACAGTCCTCTGGGGCCAACGTCCTGACTTTC
D gene: -; V gene: TRBV5-1; clone size: few; J gene: TRBJ2-3; CDR3 protein: CASSLGWDPYGTQYF; CDR3 DNA: TGCGCCAGCAGCTTGGGTTGGGATCCCTATGGTACGCAGTATTTT
D gene: TRBD1; V gene: TRBV7-2; clone size: -; J gene: TRBJ1-2; CDR3 protein: CASSLETGLYGYTF; CDR3 DNA: TGTGCCAGCAGCTTAGAGACAGGGCTCTATGGCTACACCTTC
D gene: -; V gene: TRBV7-2; clone size: -; J gene: TRBJ2-1; CDR3 protein: CASSPRQVYNEQFF; CDR3 DNA: TGTGCCAGCAGCCCTAGACAGGTATACAATGAGCAGTTCTTC
D gene: -; V gene: TRBV11-1; clone size: -; J gene: TRBJ1-1; CDR3 protein: CASSPGGVVTEAFF; CDR3 DNA: TGTGCCAGCAGCCCCGGTGGGGTTGTTACTGAAGCTTTCTTT
D gene: TRBD1; V gene: TRBV6-1; clone size: -; J gene: TRBJ2-3; CDR3 protein: CASIKGQSDTDTQYF; CDR3 DNA: TGTGCCAGCATAAAGGGACAGTCAGACACAGATACGCAGTATTTT
D gene: -; V gene: TRBV6-1; clone size: -; J gene: TRBJ2-7; CDR3 protein: CASSPLNYEQYF; CDR3 DNA: TGTGCCAGCAGCCCCTTAAACTACGAGCAGTACTTC
D gene: TRBD1; V gene: TRBV19; clone size: -; J gene: TRBJ2-7; CDR3 protein: CASSMADRRLGEQYF; CDR3 DNA: TGTGCCAGTAGTATGGCGGACAGGAGATTGGGTGAGCAGTACTTC
D gene: -; V gene: TRBV7-2; clone size: -; J gene: TRBJ1-3; CDR3 protein: CASSLQSGNTIYF; CDR3 DNA: TGTGCCAGCAGCTTACAAAGTGGAAACACCATATATTTT
D gene: -; V gene: TRBV19; clone size: few; J gene: TRBJ2-5; CDR3 protein: CASSTLDRQETQYF; CDR3 DNA: TGTGCCAGTAGTACCTTAGACAGACAAGAGACCCAGTACTTC
D gene: TRBD2; V gene: TRBV29-1; clone size: -; J gene: TRBJ2-3; CDR3 protein: CSVGTSGGADTQYF; CDR3 DNA: TGCAGCGTAGGGACTAGCGGGGGGGCGGATACGCAGTATTTT
D gene: -; V gene: TRBV7-9; clone size: -; J gene: TRBJ2-5; CDR3 protein: CASSLGRTGGGETQYF; CDR3 DNA: TGTGCCAGCAGCTTAGGGCGGACCGGGGGCGGCGAGACCCAGTACTTC
D gene: TRBD1; V gene: TRBV19; clone size: -; J gene: TRBJ1-6; CDR3 protein: CASRQDRGHNSPLHF; CDR3 DNA: TGTGCCAGCAGACAAGACAGGGGGCATAATTCACCCCTCCACTTT